This section outlines one T cell receptor (beta chain) sequence together with its context. This sample stems from a study of blood T cell repertoires in COVID-19. As for the study in general: Both acute and convalescent COVID-19 samples were obtained from the United States, Italy and Spain. The analysed material was cDNA or gDNA that came from T cells, B-cell-depleted T cells, or PBMCs.

The CDR3 is made up of 12 amino acids. Two negative PCRs, clearance, or symptom resolution had been documented for recovered Cohort 3 donors. Some clones are missing from TCRdb's copy, which holds only in-frame ones; the method was immunoSEQ multiplex PCR. The table has 350,000 or so clones, more than 85% seen once. This chain uses TRBV7-5 with TRBJ2-5; TRBD2 was called by the table and not checked on the DNA. TRBV7-5 is annotated as a pseudogene. Sequenced material: PBMCs or T cells enriched from blood (not recorded which). The clonotype was recovered from a woman aged 25 to 45 who had recovered from COVID-19. CDR3 sequence (DNA): TGTGCCAGAAGAGGGAGGAGGATCGGCCAGTACTTC. Translating it yields CARRGRRIGQYF.